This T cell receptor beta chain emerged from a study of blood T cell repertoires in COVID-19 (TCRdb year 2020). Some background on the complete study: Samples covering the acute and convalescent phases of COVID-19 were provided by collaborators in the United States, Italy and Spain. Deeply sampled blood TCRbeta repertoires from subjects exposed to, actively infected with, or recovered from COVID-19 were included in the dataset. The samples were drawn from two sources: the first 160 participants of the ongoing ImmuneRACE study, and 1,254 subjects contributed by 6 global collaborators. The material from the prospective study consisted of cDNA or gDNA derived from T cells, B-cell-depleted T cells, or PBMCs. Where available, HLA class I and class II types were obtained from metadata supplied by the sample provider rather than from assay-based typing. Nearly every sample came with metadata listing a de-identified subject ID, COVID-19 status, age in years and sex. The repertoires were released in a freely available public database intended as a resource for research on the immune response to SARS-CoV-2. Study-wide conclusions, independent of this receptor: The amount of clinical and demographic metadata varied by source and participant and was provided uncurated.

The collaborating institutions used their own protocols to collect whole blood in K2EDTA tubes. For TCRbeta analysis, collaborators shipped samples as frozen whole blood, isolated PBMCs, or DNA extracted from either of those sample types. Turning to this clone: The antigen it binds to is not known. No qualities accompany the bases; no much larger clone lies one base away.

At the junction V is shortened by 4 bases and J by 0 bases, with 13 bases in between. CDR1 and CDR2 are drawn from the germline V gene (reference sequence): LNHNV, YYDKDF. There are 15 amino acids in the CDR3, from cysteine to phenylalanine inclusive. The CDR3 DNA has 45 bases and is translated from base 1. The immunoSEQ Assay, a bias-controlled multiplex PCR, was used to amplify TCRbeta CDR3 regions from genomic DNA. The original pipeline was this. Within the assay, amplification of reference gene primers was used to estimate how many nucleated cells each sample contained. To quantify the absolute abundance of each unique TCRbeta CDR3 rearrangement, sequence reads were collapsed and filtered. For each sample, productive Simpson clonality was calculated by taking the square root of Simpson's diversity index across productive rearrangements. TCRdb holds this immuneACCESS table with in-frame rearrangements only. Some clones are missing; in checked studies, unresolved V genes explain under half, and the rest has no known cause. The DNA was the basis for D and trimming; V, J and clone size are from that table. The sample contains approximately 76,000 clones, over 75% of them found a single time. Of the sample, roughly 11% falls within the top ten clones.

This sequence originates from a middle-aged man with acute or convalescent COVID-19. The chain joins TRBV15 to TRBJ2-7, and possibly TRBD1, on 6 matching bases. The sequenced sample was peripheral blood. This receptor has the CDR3 CATSTRAGVSYEQYF. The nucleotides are TGTGCCACCAGCACCCGGGCAGGGGTCTCCTACGAGCAGTACTTC.